Sequencing of this TCR beta chain was carried out in a study of blood T cell repertoires in COVID-19. Study-level background: Some COVID-19 samples were acute and others convalescent; all came from the United States, Italy and Spain.

Per the original methods: Quantification of nucleated cells was approximated via reference gene primer amplification. Some clones are missing from TCRdb's copy, which holds only in-frame ones; the method was immunoSEQ multiplex PCR. The V and J calls and the clone size are those of that table, but D and trimming were determined from the DNA. The data show 200,000 to 250,000 clones, with about 83% seen just once and around 5.9% held by the top ten. Deletions cut 0 bases from V and 6 bases from J, with 12 bases between. The CDR3 is 14 residues long. Germline CDR1 and CDR2: SGHDT and YYEEEE. The V gene is TRBV5-6, the J gene TRBJ1-1; D gene unclear. This receptor was obtained from a human donor in a cohort sampled during active COVID-19. Material for sequencing was peripheral blood. The CDR3 region has the DNA TGTGCCAGCAGCTTGGGACTGAGCGTAGCTGAAGCTTTCTTT. Translation: CASSLGLSVAEAFF.